This T cell receptor beta chain was profiled in a study of untreated major depressive disorder. Concerning this clone itself: Its antigen is unknown.

Regarding the study as a whole: Compared with controls, depressed patients showed more TRBV05-01 (Vbeta 5.1) usage in CD4+ T cells. The small study sample limits how generally findings apply. Only three preselected Vbeta families were compared in sequencing.

Patients had DSM-IV major depressive disorder with a Hamilton Depression score of at least 18. Magnetic negative selection enriched CD4+ T cells from thawed PBMCs. The table came from immunoSEQ multiplex PCR; TCRdb's copy has only in-frame clones and leaves some out. This sample yields under 15,000 clones, of which around 90% are seen a single time; about 0.8% belongs to the top ten. V shed 6 bases and J 7 bases; nucleotides not matched to a gene: 10. From germline, CDR1 is MNHNS and CDR2 SASEGT. This CDR3 is 15 amino acids long. The chain uses TRBV6-1 and TRBJ2-1; 9 nucleotides line up with TRBD2. The sample comprised CD4+ T cells from PBMCs. This clonotype was obtained from a man aged 25 to 40 with major depressive disorder. CDR3 amino acids: CASRTRPSGGNEQFF. As DNA, the CDR3 is TGTGCCAGCAGGACGAGGCCCAGCGGGGGGAATGAGCAGTTCTTC.